This T cell receptor beta chain was captured in a study of blood T cell repertoires in COVID-19. Individuals drawn from approximately 26 US areas were roughly 18 to 95 years old. Cohorts were based on clinical histories the participants reported. Cohort 3 recovery required two negative PCRs, clearance, or symptom resolution. Sequenced by immunoSEQ multiplex PCR; TCRdb stores in-frame clones only, minus some. The sample records about 150,000 clones, over 75% being singletons. Trimming took 4 bases from V and 2 from J, leaving 12 bases between them. Germline CDR1 is MNHEY and CDR2 is SVGAGI. The CDR3 is made up of 14 amino acids.

The receptor was isolated from a woman aged 45-59 years who had recovered from COVID-19. The V and J genes are TRBV6-5 and TRBJ2-7; D is possibly TRBD2 (5 bases). The sequenced material came from PBMCs or T cells enriched from blood (not recorded which). CDR3 DNA sequence: TGTGCCAGCAGTTTGACGGGGATAACCTACGAGCAGTACTTC. Its translation is CASSLTGITYEQYF.